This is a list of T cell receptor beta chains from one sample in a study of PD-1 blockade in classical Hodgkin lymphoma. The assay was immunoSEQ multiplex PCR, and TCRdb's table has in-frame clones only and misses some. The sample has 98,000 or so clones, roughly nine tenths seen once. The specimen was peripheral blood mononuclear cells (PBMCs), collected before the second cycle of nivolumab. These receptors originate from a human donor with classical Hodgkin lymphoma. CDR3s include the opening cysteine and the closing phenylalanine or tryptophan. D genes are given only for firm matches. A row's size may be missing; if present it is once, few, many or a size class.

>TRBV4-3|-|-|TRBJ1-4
TGCGCCAGCAGCCAAGAGGGGGCGGGAAAACTGTTTTTT
CASSQEGAGKLFF
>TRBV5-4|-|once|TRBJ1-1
TGTGCCAGCAGCTCGGCTGGGACGAACACTGAAGCTTTCTTT
CASSSAGTNTEAFF
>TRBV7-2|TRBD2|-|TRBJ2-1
TGTGCCAGCAGCCCCCTGCAGGCGACTAGCGTCATCCAGTCGGTCGTCTTC
CASSPLQATSVIQSVVF
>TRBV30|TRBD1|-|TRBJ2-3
TGTGCCTGGAGTGTTAGGATAACCGGGACAGGGCTTGCAGATACGCAGTATTTT
CAWSVRITGTGLADTQYF
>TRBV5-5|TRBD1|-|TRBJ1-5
TGTGCCAGCAGCTCGAAGCAGCCGGGACAGGGAACCTATAGCAATCAGCCCCAGCATTTT
CASSSKQPGQGTYSNQPQHF
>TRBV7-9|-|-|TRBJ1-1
TGTGCCAGCAGCCCTCAGGGGTTGAACACTGAAGCTTTCTTT
CASSPQGLNTEAFF
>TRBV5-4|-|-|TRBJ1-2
TGTGCCAGCAGTTCGAAAGTGGTCCCTAACTCGGGCTACACCTTC
CASSSKVVPNSGYTF
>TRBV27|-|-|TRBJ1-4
TGTGCCAGCAGTTTGGGAGGGGGACCGACTGAAAAACTGTTTTTT
CASSLGGGPTEKLFF
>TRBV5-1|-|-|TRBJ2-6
TGCGCCAGCAGCTTGGATTTTGGGGACCGACTCTCTGGGGCCAACGTCCTGACTTTC
CASSLDFGDRLSGANVLTF
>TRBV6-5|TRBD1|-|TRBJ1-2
TGTGCCAGCAGTAAGGACAGGGGGCTTATCTATGGCTACACCTTC
CASSKDRGLIYGYTF
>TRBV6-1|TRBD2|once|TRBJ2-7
TGTGCCAGCAGTGGAACCAGCGGGAGGGGGTACGAGCAGTACTTC
CASSGTSGRGYEQYF
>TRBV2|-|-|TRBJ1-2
TGTGCCAGCAGTTACCGGGTGGAAGGCGATGGCTACACCTTC
CASSYRVEGDGYTF
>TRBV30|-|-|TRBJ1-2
TGTGCCTGGAGTAATTGGGAGGGGCGTTCTAACTATGGCTACACCTTC
CAWSNWEGRSNYGYTF
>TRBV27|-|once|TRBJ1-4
TGTGCCAGCAGTTTAAGTTTCTTGGCAGGGGAAGGGGGAAAACTGTTTTTT
CASSLSFLAGEGGKLFF
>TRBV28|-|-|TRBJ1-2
TGTGCCAGCAGGGCCCTCTATGGCTACACCTTC
CASRALYGYTF
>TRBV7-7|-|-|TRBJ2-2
TGTGCTAGCAGCTTAGCCCAGGACAGTCAAGGCGGGGAGCTGTTTTTT
CASSLAQDSQGGELFF
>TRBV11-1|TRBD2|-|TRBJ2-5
TGTGCCAGCAGGCTAGCGGGGCAAGAGACCCAGTACTTC
CASRLAGQETQYF
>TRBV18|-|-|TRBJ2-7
TGTGCCAGCTCTTTCGACTACGAGCAGTACTTC
CASSFDYEQYF
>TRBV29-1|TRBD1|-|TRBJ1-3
TGCAGCGCCAAGACAGGGGCCTCTGGAAACACCATATATTTT
CSAKTGASGNTIYF
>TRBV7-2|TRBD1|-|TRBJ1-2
TGTGCCAGCAGCCGGGACAGGGGGCGAGATGGCTACACCTTC
CASSRDRGRDGYTF
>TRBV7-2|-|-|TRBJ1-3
TGTGCCAGCAGCTTAAGGGTAGGGGTCATGAATTCTGGAAACACCATATATTTT
CASSLRVGVMNSGNTIYF
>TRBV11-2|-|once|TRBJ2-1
TGTGCCAGCAGCTTAGAGGGTTTGCGGCAGTTCTTC
CASSLEGLRQFF
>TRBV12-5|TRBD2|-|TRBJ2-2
TGTGCTAGTGGCCGCGGGGTAGCGGGAGGGCCAAGGACCGGGGAGCTGTTTTTT
CASGRGVAGGPRTGELFF
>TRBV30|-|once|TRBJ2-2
TGTGCCTGGCTCTTGGTGGGGATGAACACCGGGGAGCTGTTTTTT
CAWLLVGMNTGELFF
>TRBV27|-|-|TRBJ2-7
TGTGCCAGCAGTCCCTTGAGGGCAGGGATCTACGAGCAGTACTTC
CASSPLRAGIYEQYF
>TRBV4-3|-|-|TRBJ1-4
TGCGCCAGCAGCCAAGCCCAACCTAGGGAAAAACTGTTTTTT
CASSQAQPREKLFF
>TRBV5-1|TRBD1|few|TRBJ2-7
TGCGCCAGCAGCTCGGGACAGTCCGAGCAGTACTTC
CASSSGQSEQYF
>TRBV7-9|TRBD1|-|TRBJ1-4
TGTGCCAGCAGCTTAGGACAGGGCCCGAATGAAAAACTGTTTTTT
CASSLGQGPNEKLFF
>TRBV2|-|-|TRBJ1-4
TGTGCCAGCAGGGAGAATCCGAATGAAAAACTGTTTTTT
CASRENPNEKLFF
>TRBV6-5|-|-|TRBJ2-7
TGTGCCAGCAGTTACCAATCCGGGACCTTCCACGAGCAGTACTTC
CASSYQSGTFHEQYF
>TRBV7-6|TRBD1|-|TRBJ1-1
TGTGCCAGCAGCTTAGTTCTGGGACAGGGATTTTCTGAAGCTTTCTTT
CASSLVLGQGFSEAFF
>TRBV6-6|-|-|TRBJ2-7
TGTGCCAGCACGGCGGGGCCTTACGTCGAGCAGTACTTC
CASTAGPYVEQYF
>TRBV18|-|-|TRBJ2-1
TGTGCCAGCTCACCTATAAGAGCGGAAAGGGACTACAATGAGCAGTTCTTC
CASSPIRAERDYNEQFF
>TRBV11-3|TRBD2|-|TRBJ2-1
TGTGCCAGCAGTCAGCTAGCGGGAGCGGTCAGTGAGCAGTTCTTC
CASSQLAGAVSEQFF
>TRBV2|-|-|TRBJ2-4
TGTGCCAGCAGTCCGGGACCGACCAAAAACATTCAGTACTTC
CASSPGPTKNIQYF
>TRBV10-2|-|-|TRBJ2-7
TGCGCCAGCAGTGAGGGGAGCTCCTACGAGCAGTACTTC
CASSEGSSYEQYF
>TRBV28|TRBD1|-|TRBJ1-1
TGTGCCAGCATACCTCTAGGGACAGGGGAAGCTGAAGCTTTCTTT
CASIPLGTGEAEAFF
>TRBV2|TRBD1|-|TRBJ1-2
TGTGCCAGCAGTGAAGCGCGGGCAGGGGGCTACTATGGCTACACCTTC
CASSEARAGGYYGYTF
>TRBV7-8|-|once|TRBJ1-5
TGTGCCAGTAGCCCTGAGGGGAGCCAGCCCCAGCATTTT
CASSPEGSQPQHF
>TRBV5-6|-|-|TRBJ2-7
TGTGCCAGCAGCTTGGCTCTTGGTGGCGGGACAGCCTACGAGCAGTACTTC
CASSLALGGGTAYEQYF
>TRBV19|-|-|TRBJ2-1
TGTGCCAGTAGTATAGGAGGGAATGAGCAGTTCTTC
CASSIGGNEQFF
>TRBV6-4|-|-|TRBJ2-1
TGTGCCAGCAGCCGTGTTGGCGGGTCCTACAATGAGCAGTTCTTC
CASSRVGGSYNEQFF
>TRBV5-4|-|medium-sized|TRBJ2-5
TGTGCCAGCAGCCCCGGGGACGGCAGCCAAGAGACCCAGTACTTC
CASSPGDGSQETQYF
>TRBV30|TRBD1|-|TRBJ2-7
TGTGCCTGGAGCATTAGGGACAGGGAAGACGAGCAGTACTTC
CAWSIRDREDEQYF
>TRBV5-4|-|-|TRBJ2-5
TGTGCCAGCAGCTTGACGGGGCTCCGCCAAGAGACCCAGTACTTC
CASSLTGLRQETQYF